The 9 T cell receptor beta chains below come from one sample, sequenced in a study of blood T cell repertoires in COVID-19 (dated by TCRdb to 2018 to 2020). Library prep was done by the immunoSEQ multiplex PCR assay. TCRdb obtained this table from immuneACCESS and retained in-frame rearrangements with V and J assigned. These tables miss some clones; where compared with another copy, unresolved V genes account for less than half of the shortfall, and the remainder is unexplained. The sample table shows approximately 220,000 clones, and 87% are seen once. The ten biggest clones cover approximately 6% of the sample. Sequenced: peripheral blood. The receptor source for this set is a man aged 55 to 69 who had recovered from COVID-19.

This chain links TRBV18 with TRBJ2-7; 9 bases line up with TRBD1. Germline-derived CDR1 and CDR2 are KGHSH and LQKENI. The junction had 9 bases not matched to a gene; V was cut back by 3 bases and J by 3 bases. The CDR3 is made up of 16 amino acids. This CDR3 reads CASSPPPGQGYYEQYF. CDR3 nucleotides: TGTGCCAGCTCACCCCCCCCGGGACAGGGCTACTACGAGCAGTACTTC.

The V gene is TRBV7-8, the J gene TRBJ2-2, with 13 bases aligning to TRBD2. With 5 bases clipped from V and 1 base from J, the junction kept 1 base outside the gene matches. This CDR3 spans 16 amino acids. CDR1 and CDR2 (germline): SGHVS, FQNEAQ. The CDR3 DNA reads TGTGCCAGCAGCCGGACTAGCGGGAGGAACACCGGGGAGCTGTTTTTT. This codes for CASSRTSGRNTGELFF.

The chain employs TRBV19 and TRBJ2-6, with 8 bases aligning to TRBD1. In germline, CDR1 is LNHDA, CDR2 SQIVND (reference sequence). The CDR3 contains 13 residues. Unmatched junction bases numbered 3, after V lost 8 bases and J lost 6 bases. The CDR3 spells CASGQGTANVLTF. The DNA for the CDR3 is TGTGCCAGTGGACAGGGTACGGCCAACGTCCTGACTTTC.

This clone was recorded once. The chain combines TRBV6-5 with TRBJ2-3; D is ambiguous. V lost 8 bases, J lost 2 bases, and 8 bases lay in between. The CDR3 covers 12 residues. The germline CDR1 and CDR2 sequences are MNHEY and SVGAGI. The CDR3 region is CASFIPTDTQYF. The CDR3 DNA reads TGTGCCAGCTTCATCCCCACAGATACGCAGTATTTT.

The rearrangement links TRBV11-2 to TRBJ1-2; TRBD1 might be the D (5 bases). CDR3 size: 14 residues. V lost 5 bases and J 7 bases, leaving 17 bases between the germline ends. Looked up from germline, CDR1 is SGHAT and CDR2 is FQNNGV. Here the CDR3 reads CASSNSGGGGGYTF. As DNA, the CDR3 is TGTGCCAGCAGCAATAGCGGCGGGGGGGGTGGCTACACCTTC.

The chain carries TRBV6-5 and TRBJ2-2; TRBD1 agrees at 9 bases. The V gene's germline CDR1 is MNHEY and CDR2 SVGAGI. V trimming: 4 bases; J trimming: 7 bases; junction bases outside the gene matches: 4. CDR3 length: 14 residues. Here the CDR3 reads CASSSGTGYGELFF. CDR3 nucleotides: TGTGCCAGCAGTTCCGGGACAGGGTACGGGGAGCTGTTTTTT.

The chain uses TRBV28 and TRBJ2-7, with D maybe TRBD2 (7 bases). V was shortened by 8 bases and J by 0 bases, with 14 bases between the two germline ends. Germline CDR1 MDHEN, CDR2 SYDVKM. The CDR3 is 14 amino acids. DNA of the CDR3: TGTGCCAGCTTGAAGGGGGGGAACTCCTACGAGCAGTACTTC. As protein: CASLKGGNSYEQYF.

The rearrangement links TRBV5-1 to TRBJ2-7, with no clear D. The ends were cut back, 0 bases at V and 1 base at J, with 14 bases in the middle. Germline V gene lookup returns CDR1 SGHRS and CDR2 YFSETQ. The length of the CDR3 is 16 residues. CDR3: CASSLGFPQNSYEQYF. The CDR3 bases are TGCGCCAGCAGCTTGGGCTTCCCACAGAATTCCTACGAGCAGTACTTC.

The CDR3 loop is CASSQEAQGVGNQPQHF. The CDR3 bases are TGCGCCAGCAGCCAGGAAGCACAGGGGGTTGGCAATCAGCCCCAGCATTTT. The chain joins TRBV4-1 to TRBJ1-5, with 8 bases matching TRBD1. The CDR3 spans 17 residues. Germline V gene sequence: CDR1 MGHRA, CDR2 YSYEKL. V shed 3 bases and J 2 bases; nucleotides not matched to a gene: 9.